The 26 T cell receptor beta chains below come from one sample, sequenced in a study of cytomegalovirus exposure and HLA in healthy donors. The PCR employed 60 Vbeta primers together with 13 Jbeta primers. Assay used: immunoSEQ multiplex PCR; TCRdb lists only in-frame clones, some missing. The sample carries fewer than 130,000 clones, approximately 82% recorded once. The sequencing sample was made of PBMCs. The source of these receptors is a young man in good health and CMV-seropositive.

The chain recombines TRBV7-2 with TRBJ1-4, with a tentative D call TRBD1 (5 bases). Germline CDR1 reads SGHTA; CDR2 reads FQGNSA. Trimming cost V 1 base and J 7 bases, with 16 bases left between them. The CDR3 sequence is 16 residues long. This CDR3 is CASSLVSAHQGEKLFF. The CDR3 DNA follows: TGTGCCAGCAGCTTAGTGTCCGCACACCAGGGTGAAAAACTGTTTTTT.

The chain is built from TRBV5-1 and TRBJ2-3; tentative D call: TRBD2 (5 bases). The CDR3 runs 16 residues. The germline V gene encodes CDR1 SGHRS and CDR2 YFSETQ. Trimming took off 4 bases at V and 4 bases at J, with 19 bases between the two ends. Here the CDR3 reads CASSLATRWAADTQYF. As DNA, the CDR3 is TGCGCCAGCAGCCTAGCTACACGGTGGGCGGCAGATACGCAGTATTTT.

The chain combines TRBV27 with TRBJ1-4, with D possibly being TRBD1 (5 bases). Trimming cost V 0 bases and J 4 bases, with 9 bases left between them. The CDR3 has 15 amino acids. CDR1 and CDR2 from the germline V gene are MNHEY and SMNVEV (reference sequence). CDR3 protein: CASSLSGAYNEKLFF. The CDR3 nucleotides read TGTGCCAGCAGTTTATCTGGGGCGTATAATGAAAAACTGTTTTTT. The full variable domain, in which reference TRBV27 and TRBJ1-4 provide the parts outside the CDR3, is EAQVTQNPRYLITVTGKKLTVTCSQNMNHEYMSWYRQDPGLGLRQIYYSMNVEVTDKGDVPEGYKVSRKEKRNFPLILESPSPNQTSLYFCASSLSGAYNEKLFFGSGTQLSVL.

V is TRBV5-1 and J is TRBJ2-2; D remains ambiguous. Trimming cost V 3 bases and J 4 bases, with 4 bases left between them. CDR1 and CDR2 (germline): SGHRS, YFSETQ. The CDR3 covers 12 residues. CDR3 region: CASSWATGELFF. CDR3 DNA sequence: TGCGCCAGCAGCTGGGCCACCGGGGAGCTGTTTTTT.

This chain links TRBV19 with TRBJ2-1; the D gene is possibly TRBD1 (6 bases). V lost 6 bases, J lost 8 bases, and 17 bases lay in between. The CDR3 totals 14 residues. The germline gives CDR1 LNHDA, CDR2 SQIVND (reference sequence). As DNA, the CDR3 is TGTGCCAGTAGGCTCCCCGGCAGGACAGATGAGCAGTTCTTC. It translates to CASRLPGRTDEQFF.

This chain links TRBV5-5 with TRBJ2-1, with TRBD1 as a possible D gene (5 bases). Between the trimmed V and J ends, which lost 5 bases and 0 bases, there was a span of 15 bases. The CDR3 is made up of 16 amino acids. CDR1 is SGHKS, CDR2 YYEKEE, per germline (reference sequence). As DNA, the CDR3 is TGTGCCAGCAGTAACATCCAGGGTCTCTCCTACAATGAGCAGTTCTTC. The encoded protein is CASSNIQGLSYNEQFF.

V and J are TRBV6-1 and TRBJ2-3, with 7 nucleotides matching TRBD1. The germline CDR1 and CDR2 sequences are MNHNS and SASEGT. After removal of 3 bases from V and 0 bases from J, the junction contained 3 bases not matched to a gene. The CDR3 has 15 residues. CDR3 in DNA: TGTGCCAGCAGTGACCTGACAGGGAGCACAGATACGCAGTATTTT. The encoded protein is CASSDLTGSTDTQYF.

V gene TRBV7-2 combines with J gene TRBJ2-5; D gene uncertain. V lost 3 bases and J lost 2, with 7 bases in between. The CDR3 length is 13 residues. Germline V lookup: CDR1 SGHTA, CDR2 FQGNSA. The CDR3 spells CASSFQIQETQYF. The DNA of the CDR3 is TGTGCCAGCAGCTTTCAAATTCAAGAGACCCAGTACTTC.

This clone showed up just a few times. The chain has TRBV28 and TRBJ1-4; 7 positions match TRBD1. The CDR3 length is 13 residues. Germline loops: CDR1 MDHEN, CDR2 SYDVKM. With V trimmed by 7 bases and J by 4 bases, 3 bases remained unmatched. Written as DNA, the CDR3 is TGTGCCAGCAACCGACAGGGTAATGAAAAACTGTTTTTT. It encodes CASNRQGNEKLFF.

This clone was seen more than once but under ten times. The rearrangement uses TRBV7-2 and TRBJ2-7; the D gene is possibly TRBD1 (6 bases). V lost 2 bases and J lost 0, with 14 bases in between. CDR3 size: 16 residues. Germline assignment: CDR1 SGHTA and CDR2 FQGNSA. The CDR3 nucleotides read TGTGCCAGCAGCTTAAGAGGACAGCCAAGCTCCTACGAGCAGTACTTC. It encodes CASSLRGQPSSYEQYF. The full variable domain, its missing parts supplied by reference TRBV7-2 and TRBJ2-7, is GAGVSQSPSNKVTEKGKDVELRCDPISGHTALYWYRQSLGQGLEFLIYFQGNSAPDKSGLPSDRFSAERTGGSVSTLTIQRTQQEDSAVYLCASSLRGQPSSYEQYFGPGTRLTVT.

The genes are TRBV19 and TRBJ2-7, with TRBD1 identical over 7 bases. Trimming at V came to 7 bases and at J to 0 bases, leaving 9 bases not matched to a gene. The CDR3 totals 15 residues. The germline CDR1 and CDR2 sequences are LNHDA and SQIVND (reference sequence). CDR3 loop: CASTTLAGGSYEQYF. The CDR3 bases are TGTGCCAGTACGACCCTGGCAGGGGGCTCCTACGAGCAGTACTTC.

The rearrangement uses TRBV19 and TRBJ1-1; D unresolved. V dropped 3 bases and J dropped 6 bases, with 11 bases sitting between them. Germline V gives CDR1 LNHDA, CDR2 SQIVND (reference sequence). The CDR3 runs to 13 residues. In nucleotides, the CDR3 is TGTGCCAGTAGTATCTCCTGGACTTCTGAAGCTTTCTTT. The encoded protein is CASSISWTSEAFF.

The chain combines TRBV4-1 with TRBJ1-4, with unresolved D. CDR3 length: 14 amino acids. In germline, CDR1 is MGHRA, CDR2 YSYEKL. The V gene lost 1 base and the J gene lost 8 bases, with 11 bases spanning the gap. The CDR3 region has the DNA TGCGCCAGCAGCCAAGTACCTAGGGAGGAAAAACTGTTTTTT. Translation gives CASSQVPREEKLFF.

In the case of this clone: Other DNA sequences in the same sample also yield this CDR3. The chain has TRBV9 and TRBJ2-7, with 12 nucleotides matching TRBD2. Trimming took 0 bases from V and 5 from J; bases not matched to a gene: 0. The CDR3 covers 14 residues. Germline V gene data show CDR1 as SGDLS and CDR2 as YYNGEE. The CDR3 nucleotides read TGTGCCAGCAGCGTAGCTAGCGGGGGGGACGAGCAGTACTTC. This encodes CASSVASGGDEQYF.

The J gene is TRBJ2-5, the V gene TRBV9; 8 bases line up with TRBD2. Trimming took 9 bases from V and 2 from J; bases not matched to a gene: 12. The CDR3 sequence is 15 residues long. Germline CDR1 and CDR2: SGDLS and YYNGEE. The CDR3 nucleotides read TGTGCCACTAAGCGGCTAGCGGGCCATCAAGAGACCCAGTACTTC. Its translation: CATKRLAGHQETQYF. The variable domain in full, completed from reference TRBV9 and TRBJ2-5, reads DSGVTQTPKHLITATGQRVTLRCSPRSGDLSVYWYQQSLDQGLQFLIQYYNGEERAKGNILERFSAQQFPDLHSELNLSSLELGDSALYFCATKRLAGHQETQYFGPGTRLLVL.

CDR3 bases: TGTGCCTGGAGTGTCAGCGGGGTAGGCGAGACCCAGTACTTC. Its protein product is CAWSVSGVGETQYF. J is TRBJ2-5 and V is TRBV30; 7 positions match TRBD2. CDR1 and CDR2 from the germline V gene are GTSNPN and SVGIG (reference sequence). CDR3 length: 14 amino acids. V dropped 0 bases and J dropped 5; count of bases not matched to a gene: 6.

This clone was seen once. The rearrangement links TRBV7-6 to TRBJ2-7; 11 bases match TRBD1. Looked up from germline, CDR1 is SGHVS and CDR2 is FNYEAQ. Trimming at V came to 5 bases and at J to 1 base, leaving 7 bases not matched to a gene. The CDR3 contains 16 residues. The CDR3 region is CASSPPDRGHSYEQYF. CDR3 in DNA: TGTGCCAGCAGCCCCCCGGACAGGGGGCATTCCTACGAGCAGTACTTC.

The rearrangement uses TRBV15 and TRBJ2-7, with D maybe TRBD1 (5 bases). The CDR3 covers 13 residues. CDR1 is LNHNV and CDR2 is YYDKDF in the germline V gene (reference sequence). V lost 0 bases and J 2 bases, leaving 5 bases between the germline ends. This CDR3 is CATSREGAYEQYF. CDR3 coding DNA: TGTGCCACCAGCAGAGAAGGGGCCTACGAGCAGTACTTC.

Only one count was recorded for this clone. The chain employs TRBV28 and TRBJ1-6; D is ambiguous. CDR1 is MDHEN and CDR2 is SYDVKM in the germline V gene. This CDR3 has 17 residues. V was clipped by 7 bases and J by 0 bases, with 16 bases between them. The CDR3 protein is CASTAASTSSYNSPLHF. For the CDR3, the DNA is TGTGCCAGCACCGCTGCATCAACAAGCTCCTATAATTCACCCCTCCACTTT.

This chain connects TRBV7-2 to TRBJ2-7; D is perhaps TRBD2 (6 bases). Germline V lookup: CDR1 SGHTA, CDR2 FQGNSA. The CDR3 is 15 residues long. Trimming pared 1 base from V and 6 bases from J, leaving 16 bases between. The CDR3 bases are TGTGCCAGCAGCTTAGGGGGTAGCAGGAGGGGCGAGCAGTACTTC. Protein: CASSLGGSRRGEQYF.

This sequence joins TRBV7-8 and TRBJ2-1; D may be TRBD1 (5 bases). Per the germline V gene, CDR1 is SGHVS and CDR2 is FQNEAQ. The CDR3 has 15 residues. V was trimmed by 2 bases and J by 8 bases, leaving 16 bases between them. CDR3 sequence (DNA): TGTGCCAGCAGCTTACCAGGACACCTAATCGATGAGCAGTTCTTC. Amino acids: CASSLPGHLIDEQFF.

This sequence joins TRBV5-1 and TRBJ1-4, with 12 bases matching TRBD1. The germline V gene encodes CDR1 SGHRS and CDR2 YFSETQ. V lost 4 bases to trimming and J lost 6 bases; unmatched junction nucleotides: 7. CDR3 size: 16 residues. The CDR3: CASSPGDRGRDEKLFF. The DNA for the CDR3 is TGCGCCAGCAGCCCCGGGGACAGGGGGCGTGATGAAAAACTGTTTTTT.

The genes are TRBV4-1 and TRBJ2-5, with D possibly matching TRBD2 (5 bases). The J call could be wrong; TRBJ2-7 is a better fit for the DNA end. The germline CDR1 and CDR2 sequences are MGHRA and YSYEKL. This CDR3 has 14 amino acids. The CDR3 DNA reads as TGCGCCAGCAGCCAAGGGTGGGGAGCCTACGAGCAGTACTTC. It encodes CASSQGWGAYEQYF.

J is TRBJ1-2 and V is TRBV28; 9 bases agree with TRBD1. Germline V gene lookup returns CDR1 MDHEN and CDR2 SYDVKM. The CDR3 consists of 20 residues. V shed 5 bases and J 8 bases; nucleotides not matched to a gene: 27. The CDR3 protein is CASSPPGQGSGLRLMGGYTF. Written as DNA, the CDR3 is TGTGCCAGCAGTCCTCCGGGACAGGGATCGGGCCTTCGGCTTATGGGAGGCTACACCTTC.

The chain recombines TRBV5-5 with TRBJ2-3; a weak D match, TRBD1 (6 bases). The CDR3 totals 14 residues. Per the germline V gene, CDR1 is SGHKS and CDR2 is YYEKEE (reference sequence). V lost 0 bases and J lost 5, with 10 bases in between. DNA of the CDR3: TGTGCCAGCAGCTTGGCACAGGGACGAGATACGCAGTATTTT. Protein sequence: CASSLAQGRDTQYF.

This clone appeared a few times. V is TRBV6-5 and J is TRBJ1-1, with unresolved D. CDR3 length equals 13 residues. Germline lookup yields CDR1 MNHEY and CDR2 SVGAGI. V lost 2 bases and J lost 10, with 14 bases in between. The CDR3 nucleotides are TGTGCCAGCAGTTACGGACCGATTGAGGGAGCTTTCTTT. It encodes CASSYGPIEGAFF.